This is a list of T cell receptor beta chains from one sample in a study of blood T cell repertoires in COVID-19. The data were produced by immunoSEQ multiplex PCR, yet TCRdb's version contains in-frame clones alone and is incomplete. Found here are about 100,000 clones, around 75% of them singletons; the top ten hold approximately 25%. The sequenced sample consisted of peripheral blood. These receptors originate from a human donor in a cohort sampled during active COVID-19. Both conserved end residues are part of each CDR3. A D gene is named only where the DNA matches it firmly. Only part of the rows carry a size: once, few, many, or a class if the clone is expanded.

size: NA; J: TRBJ2-2; D: NA; V: TRBV6-6; DNA: TGTGCCAGCAGTTCAAGGACCCTTGGGAGTCCCGGGGAGCTGTTTTTT; CDR3: CASSSRTLGSPGELFF
size: few; J: TRBJ1-2; D: NA; V: TRBV27; DNA: TGTGCCAGCAGACGGGAGGACTATGGCTACACCTTC; CDR3: CASRREDYGYTF
size: many; J: TRBJ1-2; D: TRBD1; V: TRBV9; DNA: TGTGCCAGCAGCGCCGAGAGAGGCCGGGACAGGGGTAACTATGGCTACACCTTC; CDR3: CASSAERGRDRGNYGYTF
size: NA; J: TRBJ1-1; D: TRBD1; V: TRBV6-5; DNA: TGTGCCAGCAGTCAAATGCTGACAGGGAATGAAGCTTTCTTT; CDR3: CASSQMLTGNEAFF
size: NA; J: TRBJ2-1; D: NA; V: TRBV10-2; DNA: TGCGCCAGCAGTGAAAGAGGCCTGGTCAATGAGCAGTTCTTC; CDR3: CASSERGLVNEQFF
size: once; J: TRBJ2-5; D: NA; V: TRBV7-8; DNA: TGTGCCAGCAGCTTCGGGGGATCTCAAAACGGGTGGACCCAGTACTTC; CDR3: CASSFGGSQNGWTQYF
size: NA; J: TRBJ2-2; D: TRBD2; V: TRBV3-1/TRBV3-2; DNA: TGTGCCAGCAGCGGTAGCGGGAGGGCCGAGTTCGACGGGGAGCTGTTTTTT; CDR3: CASSGSGRAEFDGELFF
size: NA; J: TRBJ1-2; D: NA; V: TRBV19; DNA: TGTGCCAGTAGTCCCAGCCGGGAGGGTGGTGGCTACACCTTC; CDR3: CASSPSREGGGYTF
size: NA; J: TRBJ2-3; D: TRBD2; V: TRBV6-2/TRBV6-3; DNA: TGTGCCAGCAGTCCCATGGAGCGGGAGGTCACAGATACGCAGTATTTT; CDR3: CASSPMEREVTDTQYF
size: NA; J: TRBJ2-1; D: TRBD2; V: TRBV12-5; DNA: TGTGCTAGTGGTTTGGGGAGTAGCGGGAGTAACAATGAGCAGTTCTTC; CDR3: CASGLGSSGSNNEQFF
size: NA; J: TRBJ2-5; D: TRBD1; V: TRBV7-3; DNA: TGTGCCAGCAGCCGAGGGACAGGGGGAGAGACCCAGTACTTC; CDR3: CASSRGTGGETQYF
size: NA; J: TRBJ2-3; D: NA; V: TRBV5-1; DNA: TGCGCCAGCAGCTTGGGGACAGCCAGCACAGATACGCAGTATTTT; CDR3: CASSLGTASTDTQYF
size: NA; J: TRBJ2-5; D: TRBD1; V: TRBV4-1; DNA: TGCGCCAGCAGGGACGACAGGGGCGGGGAGACCCAGTACTTC; CDR3: CASRDDRGGETQYF
size: NA; J: TRBJ2-2; D: TRBD2; V: TRBV7-8; DNA: TGTGCCAGCAGCTTGACTAGCGTCGCGAACACCGGGGAGCTGTTTTTT; CDR3: CASSLTSVANTGELFF
size: few; J: TRBJ2-2; D: NA; V: TRBV21-1; DNA: TGTGCCAGCACCTCAACTAGCGGAACCGGGGAGCTGTTTTTT; CDR3: CASTSTSGTGELFF
size: NA; J: TRBJ2-2; D: TRBD1; V: TRBV6-9; DNA: TGTGCCAGCAGTAGGACAGGGGGTAAAGTGAACACCGGGGAGCTGTTTTTT; CDR3: CASSRTGGKVNTGELFF
size: few; J: TRBJ2-6; D: NA; V: TRBV5-8; DNA: TGTGCCAGCAGCTCCCCTGGCCGGGAACCTGGGGCCAACGTCCTGACTTTC; CDR3: CASSSPGREPGANVLTF
size: few; J: TRBJ2-1; D: TRBD1; V: TRBV11-3; DNA: TGTGCCAGCAGCGGACAGGGTCATGAGCAGTTCTTC; CDR3: CASSGQGHEQFF
size: NA; J: TRBJ1-2; D: NA; V: TRBV5-6; DNA: TGTGCCAGCAGATCAATACAGGGAACAAAAGGCTACACCTTC; CDR3: CASRSIQGTKGYTF
size: NA; J: TRBJ2-1; D: NA; V: TRBV23-1; DNA: TGCGCCAGCAGTCTTCGCGGGGCGAGCTCCTACAATGAGCAGTTCTTC; CDR3: CASSLRGASSYNEQFF
size: NA; J: TRBJ1-1; D: NA; V: TRBV21-1; DNA: TGTGCCAGCAGCGCACCGGGACAGAACACTGAAGCTTTCTTT; CDR3: CASSAPGQNTEAFF
size: NA; J: TRBJ1-1; D: NA; V: TRBV11-2; DNA: TGTGCCAGCAGCTTAAGTCGGGGGATGAACACTGAAGCTTTCTTT; CDR3: CASSLSRGMNTEAFF
size: NA; J: TRBJ2-3; D: NA; V: TRBV11-3; DNA: TGTGCCAGCAGCTCTGACAGCAGCCTGGATACGCAGTATTTT; CDR3: CASSSDSSLDTQYF